These 10 T cell receptor beta chains originate from one sample sequenced in a study of blood T cell repertoires in COVID-19. Some clones are missing from TCRdb's copy, which holds only in-frame ones; the method was immunoSEQ multiplex PCR. The profile shows around 100,000 clones, roughly 83% of them singletons. Sequenced material: peripheral blood. The receptors were gathered from a woman in her 70s with acute or convalescent COVID-19.

The chain has TRBV3-1 (or the pseudogene TRBV3-2) and TRBJ2-2, with D tentatively TRBD1 (6 bases). Germline V gene data show CDR1 as LGHDT and CDR2 as YNNKEL (reference sequence). The CDR3 is 15 amino acids. Between the trimmed V and J ends, which lost 4 bases and 8 bases, there was a span of 17 bases. In DNA, the CDR3 is TGTGCCAGCAGCCTTGGACAGATCCCTACGGGGGAGCTGTTTTTT. Translation: CASSLGQIPTGELFF.

This sequence joins TRBV19 and TRBJ2-7, with 7 bases lining up with TRBD1. The V segment lost 4 bases and the J segment 5 bases; nucleotides outside the gene matches: 11. Germline CDR1 reads LNHDA; CDR2 reads SQIVND (reference sequence). This CDR3 has 15 residues. This chain's CDR3 is CASSRRPTGLDEQYF. In DNA, the CDR3 is TGTGCCAGTAGTAGGCGGCCGACAGGGCTCGACGAGCAGTACTTC.

For the CDR3, the DNA is TGTGCCAGCAGTTTTCGGGGGGTTGGTGGCAACATTCAGTACTTC. This codes for CASSFRGVGGNIQYF. The chain combines TRBV28 with TRBJ2-4, with 7 bases matching TRBD2. Unmatched junction bases numbered 9, after V lost 3 bases and J lost 7 bases. CDR1 and CDR2 (germline): MDHEN, SYDVKM. The CDR3 runs to 15 residues.

This clone was counted a single time. The genes are TRBV5-8 and TRBJ1-1; unclear D gene. Germline loops: CDR1 SGHTS, CDR2 YDEGEE. V was cut by 0 bases and J by 11 bases, with 11 bases left in between. The CDR3 runs to 12 residues. CDR3 region: CASSLVRAGAFF. The CDR3 DNA is TGTGCCAGCAGCTTGGTCCGGGCGGGGGCTTTCTTT.

V usage is TRBV12-3 or TRBV12-4 and J usage is TRBJ1-2; tentative D call: TRBD1 (5 bases). There are 13 residues in the CDR3. V lost 3 bases and J lost 4, with 9 bases in between. The CDR3 here is CASSLGGTYGYTF. CDR3 nucleotides: TGTGCCAGCAGTTTGGGGGGGACCTATGGCTACACCTTC.

This clone was seen only once. The chain couples TRBV6-5 to TRBJ1-2, with 8 nucleotides matching TRBD1. CDR1 and CDR2 from the germline V gene are MNHEY and SVGAGI. The V and J ends lost 6 bases and 4 bases, in that order; junction bases with no gene match: 7. The CDR3 consists of 14 residues. The CDR3 here is CASRTPQGGYGYTF. The CDR3 DNA sequence: TGTGCCAGCAGAACTCCACAGGGGGGCTATGGCTACACCTTC.

This chain links TRBV21-1 with TRBJ1-4; TRBD1, the table's D call, lacks a check against the DNA. TRBV21-1 is a documented pseudogene. The CDR3 sequence is 17 residues long. CDR3 loop: CASSKGERQGENEKLFF. CDR3 in DNA: TGTGCCAGCAGCAAAGGGGAGAGACAGGGGGAGAATGAAAAACTGTTTTTT.

V gene TRBV19 combines with J gene TRBJ1-1, with 11 bases matching TRBD1. This CDR3 region has 17 residues. Germline-derived CDR1 and CDR2 are LNHDA and SQIVND (reference sequence). Unmatched junction bases numbered 8, after V lost 4 bases and J lost 1 base. CDR3 sequence (DNA): TGTGCCAGTAGTAGAAGGACAGGGGGCTTTACGAACACTGAAGCTTTCTTT. Amino acid sequence: CASSRRTGGFTNTEAFF.

The chain has TRBV30 and TRBJ1-2; D unresolved. Germline CDR1 reads GTSNPN; CDR2 reads SVGIG (reference sequence). Trimming shortened V by 3 bases and J by 1 base, and 12 bases separated the two germline ends. There are 14 residues in the CDR3. CDR3 amino acids: CAWRRDTYNYGYTF. The CDR3 region has the DNA TGTGCCTGGAGAAGAGATACCTATAACTATGGCTACACCTTC.

DNA of the CDR3: TGTGCCATCAGTGAGTCCGGGACTAGCGGGCCGGATGAGCAGTTCTTC. It encodes CAISESGTSGPDEQFF. V is TRBV10-3 and J is TRBJ2-1; TRBD2 aligns across 12 bases. Germline V gene sequence: CDR1 ENHRY, CDR2 SYGVKD. Trimming at V came to 0 bases and at J to 8 bases, leaving 5 bases not matched to a gene. This CDR3 region has 16 residues.